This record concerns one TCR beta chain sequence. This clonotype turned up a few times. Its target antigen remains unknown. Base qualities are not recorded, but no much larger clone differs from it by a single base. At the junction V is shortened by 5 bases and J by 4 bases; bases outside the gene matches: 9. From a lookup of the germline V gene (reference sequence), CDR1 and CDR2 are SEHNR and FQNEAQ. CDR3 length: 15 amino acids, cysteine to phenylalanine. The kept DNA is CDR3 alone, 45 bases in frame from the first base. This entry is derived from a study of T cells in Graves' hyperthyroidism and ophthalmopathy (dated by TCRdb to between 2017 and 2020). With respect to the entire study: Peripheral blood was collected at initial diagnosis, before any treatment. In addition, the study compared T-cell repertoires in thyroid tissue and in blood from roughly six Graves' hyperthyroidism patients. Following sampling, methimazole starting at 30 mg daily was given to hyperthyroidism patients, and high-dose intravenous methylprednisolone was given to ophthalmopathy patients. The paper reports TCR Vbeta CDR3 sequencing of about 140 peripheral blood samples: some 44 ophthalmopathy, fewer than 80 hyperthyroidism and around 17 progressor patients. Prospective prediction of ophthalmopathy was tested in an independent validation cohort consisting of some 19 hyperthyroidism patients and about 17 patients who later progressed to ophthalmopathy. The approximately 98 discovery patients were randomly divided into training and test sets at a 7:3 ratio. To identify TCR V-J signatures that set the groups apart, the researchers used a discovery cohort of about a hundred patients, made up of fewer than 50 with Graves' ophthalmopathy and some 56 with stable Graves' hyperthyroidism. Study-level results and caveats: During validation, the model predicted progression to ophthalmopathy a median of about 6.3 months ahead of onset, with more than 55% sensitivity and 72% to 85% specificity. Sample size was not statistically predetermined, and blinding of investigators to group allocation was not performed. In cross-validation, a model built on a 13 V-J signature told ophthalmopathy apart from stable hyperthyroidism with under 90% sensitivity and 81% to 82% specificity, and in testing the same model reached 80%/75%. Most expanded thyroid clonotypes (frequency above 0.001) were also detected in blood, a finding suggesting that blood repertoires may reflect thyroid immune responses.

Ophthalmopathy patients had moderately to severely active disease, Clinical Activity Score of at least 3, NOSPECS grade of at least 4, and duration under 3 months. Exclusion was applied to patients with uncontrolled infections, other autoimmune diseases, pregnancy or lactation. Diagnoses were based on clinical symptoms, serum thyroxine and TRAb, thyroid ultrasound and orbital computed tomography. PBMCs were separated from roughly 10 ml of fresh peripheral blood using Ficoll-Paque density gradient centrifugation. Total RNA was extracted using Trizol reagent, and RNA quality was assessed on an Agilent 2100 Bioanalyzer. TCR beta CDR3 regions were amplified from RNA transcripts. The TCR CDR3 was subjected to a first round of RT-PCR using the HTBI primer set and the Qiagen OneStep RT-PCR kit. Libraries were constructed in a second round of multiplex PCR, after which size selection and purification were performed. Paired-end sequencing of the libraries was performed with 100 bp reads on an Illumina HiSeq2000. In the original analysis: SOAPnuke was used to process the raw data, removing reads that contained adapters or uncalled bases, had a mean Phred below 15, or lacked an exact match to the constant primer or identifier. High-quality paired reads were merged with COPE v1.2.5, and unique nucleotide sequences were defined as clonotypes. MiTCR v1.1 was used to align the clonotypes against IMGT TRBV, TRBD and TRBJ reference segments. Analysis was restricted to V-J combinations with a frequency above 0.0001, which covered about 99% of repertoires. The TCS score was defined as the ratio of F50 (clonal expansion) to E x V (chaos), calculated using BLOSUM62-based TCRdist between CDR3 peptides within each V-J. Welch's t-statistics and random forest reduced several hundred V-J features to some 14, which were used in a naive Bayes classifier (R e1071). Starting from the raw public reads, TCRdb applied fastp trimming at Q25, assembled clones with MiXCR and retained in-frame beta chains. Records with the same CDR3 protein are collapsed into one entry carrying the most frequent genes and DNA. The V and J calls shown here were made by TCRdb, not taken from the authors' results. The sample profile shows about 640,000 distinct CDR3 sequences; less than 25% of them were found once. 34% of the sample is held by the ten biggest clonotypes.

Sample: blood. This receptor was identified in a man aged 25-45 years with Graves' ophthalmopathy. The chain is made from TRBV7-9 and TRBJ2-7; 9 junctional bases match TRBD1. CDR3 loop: CASSDTGTGSYEQYF. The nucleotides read TGTGCCAGCAGCGACACCGGGACAGGGTCTTACGAGCAGTACTTC.